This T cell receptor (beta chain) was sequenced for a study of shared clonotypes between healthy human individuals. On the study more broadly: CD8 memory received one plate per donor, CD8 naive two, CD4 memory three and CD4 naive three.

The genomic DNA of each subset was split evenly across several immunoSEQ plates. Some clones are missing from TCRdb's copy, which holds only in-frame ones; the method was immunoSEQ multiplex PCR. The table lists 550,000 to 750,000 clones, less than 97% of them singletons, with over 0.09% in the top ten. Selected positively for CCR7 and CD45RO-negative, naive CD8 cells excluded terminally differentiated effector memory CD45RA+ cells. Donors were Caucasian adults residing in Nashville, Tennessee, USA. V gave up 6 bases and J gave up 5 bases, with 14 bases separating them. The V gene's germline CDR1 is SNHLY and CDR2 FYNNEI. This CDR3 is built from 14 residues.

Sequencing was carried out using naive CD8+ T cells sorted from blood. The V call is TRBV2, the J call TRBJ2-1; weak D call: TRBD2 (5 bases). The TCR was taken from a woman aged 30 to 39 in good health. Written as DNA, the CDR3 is TGTGCCAGCAGCCTGGAAAGGAGGAACAATGAGCAGTTCTTC. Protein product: CASSLERRNNEQFF.